This T cell receptor (beta chain) was obtained from a study of blood T cell repertoires in COVID-19. Per the study methods: Estimation of nucleated cell counts relied on the amplification of reference gene primers. Libraries were prepared by immunoSEQ multiplex PCR; TCRdb keeps only in-frame clonotypes and omits some of them. V, J and clone size derive from that table, while D and trimming were established from the DNA sequence. The profile shows roughly 290,000 clones, 70% to 90% of them singletons. The V end was cut by 3 bases, the J end by 8 bases, with 17 bases between. Per germline, CDR1 SGHKS and CDR2 YYEKEE (reference sequence). The CDR3 is 15 residues long.

The chain joins TRBV5-5 to TRBJ1-4; possible D gene TRBD1, 5 bases. Sequenced sample: PBMCs or T cells enriched from blood (not recorded which). The TCR originated in a man aged 25 to 45 who had recovered from COVID-19. The CDR3 sequence: CASSSLGAGGEKLFF. As DNA, the CDR3 is TGTGCCAGCAGCTCACTTGGGGCCGGGGGAGAAAAACTGTTTTTT.